This T cell receptor (beta chain) was captured by sequencing in a study of blood T cell repertoires in COVID-19 (dated by TCRdb to about 2020). With regard to the full study: Samples covering the acute and convalescent phases of COVID-19 were provided by collaborators in the United States, Italy and Spain. A de-identified subject ID, COVID-19 status, age in years and sex were almost always included in the sample metadata. Where available, HLA class I and class II types were obtained from metadata supplied by the sample provider rather than from assay-based typing. Subjects who had been exposed to COVID-19, were actively infected with it, or had recovered from it provided the deeply sampled blood TCRbeta repertoires that made up the dataset. The samples were drawn from the first 160 participants of the ongoing ImmuneRACE study and from 1,254 subjects provided by 6 global collaborators. The material from the prospective study consisted of cDNA or gDNA derived from T cells, B-cell-depleted T cells, or PBMCs. The repertoires were released in a freely available public database intended as a resource for research on the immune response to SARS-CoV-2.

Whole blood was collected in K2EDTA tubes by collaborating institutions according to the institutions' own protocols. For TCRbeta analysis, collaborators shipped samples in one of three forms: frozen whole blood, isolated PBMCs, or DNA extracted from either of those sample types. TCRbeta CDR3 regions were amplified from genomic DNA using the immunoSEQ Assay, a bias-controlled multiplex PCR. The authors' analysis ran thus. The number of nucleated cells in each sample was estimated from the amplification of reference gene primers within the assay. To quantify the absolute abundance of each unique TCRbeta CDR3 rearrangement, sequence reads were collapsed and filtered. For each sample, productive Simpson clonality was calculated by taking the square root of Simpson's diversity index across productive rearrangements. TCRdb holds this immuneACCESS table with in-frame rearrangements only. Some clones are missing; in checked studies, unresolved V genes explain under half, and the rest has no known cause. The V and J calls and clone size are taken from that table; D and trimming were inferred from the DNA. The sample data list 200,000 to 300,000 clones, and approximately 80% of these were observed just once. The biggest ten clones account for under 5% of the sample.

General findings and caveats noted by the study authors: The quantity of clinical and demographic metadata differed by source and by participant and was supplied without curation.

As to this clone: What this receptor recognizes is not known. Base quality data are lacking; no much larger clone is found one base away.

The sequence was collected from a man between 60 and 75 years old with acute or convalescent COVID-19. Material: peripheral blood.

The CDR3 protein is CASSAGTDYNSPLHF. The DNA sequence is given as TGTGCCAGCAGCGCAGGGACAGATTATAATTCACCCCTCCACTTT. The chain joins TRBV7-3 to TRBJ1-6, and 7 junction bases match TRBD1. Here V drops 5 bases and J drops 4 bases, and the junction holds 5 bases not matched to any gene. CDR3 length: 15 amino acids, cysteine to phenylalanine. Only CDR3 DNA remains: 45 bases, in frame from the first base. From a lookup of the germline V gene, CDR1 and CDR2 are SGHTA and FQGTGA.